This T cell receptor beta chain comes out of a study of T cell responses to AZD1222 COVID-19 vaccine. V trimming: 4 bases; J trimming: 0 bases; junction bases outside the gene matches: 8. The V gene's germline CDR1 is SGHTA and CDR2 FQGNSA. This CDR3 is built from 18 residues. TCRdb's copy holds only in-frame clones and misses some; the assay was immunoSEQ multiplex PCR. Among 150,000 to 190,000 clones listed, 90% were seen once. About this clone: Antigen unknown.

Study observations and caveats: Among those given AZD1222, only six were seropositive at baseline.

This specimen consisted of peripheral blood, obtained on day 0 of AZD1222 vaccination. The receptor's source is an adult in good health. The chain has TRBV7-2 and TRBJ2-4; 11 bases are a match to TRBD2. Here the CDR3 reads CASSSPGLAELAKNIQYF. The CDR3 DNA reads as TGTGCCAGCAGCTCGCCGGGACTAGCGGAACTAGCCAAAAACATTCAGTACTTC.